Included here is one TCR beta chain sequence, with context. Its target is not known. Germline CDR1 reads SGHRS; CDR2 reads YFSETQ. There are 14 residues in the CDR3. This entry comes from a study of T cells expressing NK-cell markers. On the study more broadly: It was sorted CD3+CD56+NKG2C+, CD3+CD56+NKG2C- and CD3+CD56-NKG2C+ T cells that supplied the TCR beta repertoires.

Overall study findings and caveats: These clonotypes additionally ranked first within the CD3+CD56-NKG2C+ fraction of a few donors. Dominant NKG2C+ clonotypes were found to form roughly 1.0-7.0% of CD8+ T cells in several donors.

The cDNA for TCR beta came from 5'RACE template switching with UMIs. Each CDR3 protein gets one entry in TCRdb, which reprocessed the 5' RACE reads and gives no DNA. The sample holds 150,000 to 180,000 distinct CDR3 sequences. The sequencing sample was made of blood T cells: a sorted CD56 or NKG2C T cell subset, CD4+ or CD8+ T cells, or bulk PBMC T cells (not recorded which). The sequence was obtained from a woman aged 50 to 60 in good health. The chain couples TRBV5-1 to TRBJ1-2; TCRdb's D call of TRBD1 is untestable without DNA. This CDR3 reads CASWDGQGNYGYTF.